The 7 T cell receptor beta chains below come from one sample, sequenced in a study of vaccination effects on CD4 cells after COVID-19. These receptors are not linked to any known antigen. Viral peptide pools were used in the ViraFEST assay to expand antigen-specific CD4+ T cells, and sequencing came afterward. On roughly day 10 of culture, CD4+ T cells were separated out. Using immunoSEQ multiplex PCR, the repertoire was profiled, and TCRdb retains in-frame clones only, with some absent. In the table there are around 30,000 clones, roughly two thirds of which are singletons. The sample consisted of CD4+ T cells from PBMCs cultured with HCoV-229E spike peptides, taken before COVID-19 vaccination. The origin of the receptors is a human donor who received a COVID-19 vaccine.

This chain links TRBV18 with TRBJ2-7; tentative D call: TRBD2 (6 bases). CDR1 KGHSH and CDR2 LQKENI come from the germline V gene. V gave up 3 bases and J gave up 10 bases, with 16 bases separating them. The CDR3 totals 13 residues. CDR3 sequence: CASSPRPEGEQYF. The CDR3 DNA is TGTGCCAGCTCACCTCGCCCGGAGGGTGAACAGTACTTC.

This clone showed up just once. This rearrangement joins TRBV4-1 to TRBJ1-1; 7 positions agree with TRBD1. In germline, CDR1 is MGHRA, CDR2 YSYEKL. The CDR3 contains 16 residues. Trimming removed 4 bases from V and 4 bases from J; junction bases left unmatched: 12. The CDR3 nucleotides read TGCGCCAGCAGCCTCATGGGACAGACGAGATTCACTGAAGCTTTCTTT. This gives the protein CASSLMGQTRFTEAFF.

This clone turned up a few times. The chain has TRBV27 and TRBJ2-7, with 11 bases lining up with TRBD2. This CDR3 is 16 amino acids long. From germline, CDR1 is MNHEY and CDR2 SMNVEV (reference sequence). V was pared by 1 base and J by 0 bases, with 2 bases of the junction left unmatched. This CDR3 is CASSLWLAGGSYEQYF. The CDR3, as DNA: TGTGCCAGCAGTTTATGGCTAGCGGGGGGCTCCTACGAGCAGTACTTC.

The chain has TRBV10-3 and TRBJ1-2, with TRBD1 matching over 10 bases. The germline gives CDR1 ENHRY, CDR2 SYGVKD. With V trimmed by 6 bases and J by 6 bases, 10 bases remained unmatched. This CDR3 spans 15 amino acids. The CDR3 coding sequence is TGTGCCATCAGCACTCGGGACAGGGGCTCAGATGGCTACACCTTC. This sequence encodes CAISTRDRGSDGYTF.

This clone has only one observation. The chain couples TRBV12-5 to TRBJ2-2, with D unclear. The length of the CDR3 is 13 residues. With 1 base removed from V and 6 bases from J, the gap between germline ends came to 6 bases. The V gene's germline CDR1 is LGHNT and CDR2 FRNRAP. The DNA for the CDR3 is TGTGCTAGTGGTTTGGAGGTCTCCGGGGAGCTGTTTTTT. As protein: CASGLEVSGELFF.

The chain combines TRBV7-2 with TRBJ2-7; TRBD1 aligns across 8 bases. From germline, CDR1 is SGHTA and CDR2 FQGNSA. Trimming removed 5 bases from V and 4 bases from J; junction bases left unmatched: 10. The CDR3 covers 15 residues. The CDR3 region has the DNA TGTGCCAGCAGCATCCATACAGGGGGGAGATACGAGCAGTACTTC. It encodes CASSIHTGGRYEQYF.

V usage is TRBV7-2 and J usage is TRBJ2-2, with TRBD2 as a possible D gene (6 bases). CDR1 and CDR2 from the germline V gene are SGHTA and FQGNSA. The V gene lost 2 bases and the J gene lost 0 bases, with 19 bases spanning the gap. CDR3 length: 19 residues. The CDR3 sequence is CASSLWRGKRGANTGELFF. The CDR3 DNA is TGTGCCAGCAGCTTATGGAGGGGAAAAAGAGGGGCGAACACCGGGGAGCTGTTTTTT.